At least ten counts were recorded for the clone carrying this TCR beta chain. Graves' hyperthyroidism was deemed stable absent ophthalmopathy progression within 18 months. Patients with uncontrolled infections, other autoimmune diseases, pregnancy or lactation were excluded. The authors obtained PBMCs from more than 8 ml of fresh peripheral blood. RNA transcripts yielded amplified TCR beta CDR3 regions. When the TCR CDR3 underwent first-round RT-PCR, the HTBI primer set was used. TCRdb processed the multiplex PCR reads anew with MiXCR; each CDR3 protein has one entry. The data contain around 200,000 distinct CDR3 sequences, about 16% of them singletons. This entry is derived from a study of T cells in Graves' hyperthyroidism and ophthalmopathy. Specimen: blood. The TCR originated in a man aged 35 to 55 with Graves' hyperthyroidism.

CDR3: CASSLSLVGRRETQYF. CDR3 bases: TGTGCCAGCAGTTTATCCCTAGTAGGGCGGAGAGAGACCCAGTACTTC. This sequence joins TRBV28 and TRBJ2-5, with no clear D. The V end was cut by 1 base, the J end by 4 bases, with 16 bases between. The CDR3 spans 16 residues. Germline assignment: CDR1 MDHEN and CDR2 SYDVKM. Filled out from reference TRBV28 and TRBJ2-5, the complete variable domain reads DVKVTQSSRYLVKRTGEKVFLECVQDMDHENMFWYRQDPGLGLRLIYFSYDVKMKEKGDIPEGYSVSREKKERFSLILESASTNQTSMYLCASSLSLVGRRETQYFGPGTRLLVL.